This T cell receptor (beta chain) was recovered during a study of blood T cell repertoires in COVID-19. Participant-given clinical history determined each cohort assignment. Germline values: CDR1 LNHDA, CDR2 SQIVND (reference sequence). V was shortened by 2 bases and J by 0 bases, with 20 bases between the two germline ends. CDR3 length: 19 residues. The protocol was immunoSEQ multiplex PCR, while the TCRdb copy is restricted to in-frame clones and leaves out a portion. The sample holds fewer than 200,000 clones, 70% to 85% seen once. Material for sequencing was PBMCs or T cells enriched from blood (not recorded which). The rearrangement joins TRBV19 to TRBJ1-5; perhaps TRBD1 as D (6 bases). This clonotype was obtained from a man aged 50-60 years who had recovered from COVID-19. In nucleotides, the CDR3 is TGTGCCAGTAGTATACCGCGGTACGGGACACGGGTTAGCAATCAGCCCCAGCATTTT. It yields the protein CASSIPRYGTRVSNQPQHF. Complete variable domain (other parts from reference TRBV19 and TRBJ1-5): DGGITQSPKYLFRKEGQNVTLSCEQNLNHDAMYWYRQDPGQGLRLIYYSQIVNDFQKGDIAEGYSVSREKKESFPLTVTSAQKNPTAFYLCASSIPRYGTRVSNQPQHFGDGTRLSIL.